Shown below are 20 T cell receptor beta chains from a single sample sequenced in a study of lymphopenia after photon versus proton radiotherapy. Clones were sequenced by immunoSEQ multiplex PCR, and TCRdb holds only the in-frame ones, with some missing. The sample contains under 35,000 clones, approximately 84% of which appear only once. This specimen consisted of peripheral blood, obtained from a patient treated with proton-based radiotherapy. The source of these receptors is a woman in her seventies with pancreatic cancer.

The chain has TRBV19 and TRBJ2-2; 8 bases agree with TRBD1. The junction had 3 bases not matched to a gene; V was cut back by 0 bases and J by 3 bases. The length of the CDR3 is 16 residues. Germline CDR1 and CDR2: LNHDA and SQIVND (reference sequence). The CDR3 DNA sequence: TGTGCCAGTAGTATAGATAGGACAGGGCACACCGGGGAGCTGTTTTTT. Translation: CASSIDRTGHTGELFF.

The J gene is TRBJ2-2, the V gene TRBV27; maybe TRBD2 (5 bases). The CDR3 is made up of 16 amino acids. Trimming stripped 6 bases from V and 0 bases from J, with 14 bases between. The V gene's germline CDR1 is MNHEY and CDR2 SMNVEV (reference sequence). The DNA of the CDR3 is TGTGCCAGCAGGGGAAGGACTGGGGCGAACACCGGGGAGCTGTTTTTT. Translation gives CASRGRTGANTGELFF.

The rearrangement links TRBV5-1 to TRBJ1-5, with D perhaps matching TRBD1 (5 bases). V lost 0 bases and J 3 bases, leaving 13 bases between the germline ends. This CDR3 is built from 16 residues. CDR1 SGHRS and CDR2 YFSETQ come from the germline V gene. Here the CDR3 DNA reads TGCGCCAGCAGCTTGGGGGGCCAACCTTTCAATCAGCCCCAGCATTTT. This encodes CASSLGGQPFNQPQHF.

The gene calls are TRBV28 and TRBJ2-4; D gene unclear. Looked up from germline, CDR1 is MDHEN and CDR2 is SYDVKM. V gave up 6 bases and J gave up 2 bases, with 8 bases separating them. The CDR3 has 13 amino acids. The CDR3 loop is CASRLLTKNIQYF. The DNA of the CDR3 is TGTGCCAGCAGGCTCTTGACCAAAAACATTCAGTACTTC.

The CDR3 DNA is TGTGCCAGCAGCCTCCCGCCAGGACTAGCGGGACCCCCAGTGACCCAGTACTTC. It is translated as CASSLPPGLAGPPVTQYF. This chain links TRBV7-2 with TRBJ2-5; 12 bases map to TRBD2. This CDR3 has 18 residues. J gave up 7 bases and V 5 bases, and 17 bases lay outside the gene matches. Germline lookup yields CDR1 SGHTA and CDR2 FQGNSA.

The gene calls are TRBV28 and TRBJ1-5, with D maybe TRBD1 (5 bases). The germline V gene encodes CDR1 MDHEN and CDR2 SYDVKM. The length of the CDR3 is 13 residues. V lost 4 bases and J lost 5, with 9 bases in between. This CDR3 reads CASSSPGYQPQHF. The CDR3 coding sequence is TGTGCCAGCAGTTCCCCAGGGTATCAGCCCCAGCATTTT.

This clone showed up just a few times. The V and J genes are TRBV9 and TRBJ1-3; D not resolved. This CDR3 has 16 residues. Germline V lookup: CDR1 SGDLS, CDR2 YYNGEE. V gave up 0 bases and J gave up 0 bases, with 10 bases separating them. CDR3 DNA sequence: TGTGCCAGCAGCGTAGTAGGCAGAGCCTCTGGAAACACCATATATTTT. Translation gives CASSVVGRASGNTIYF.

CDR3 DNA sequence: TGTGCCTGGAGGGTCGGGGACTACAATGAGCAGTTCTTC. Protein sequence: CAWRVGDYNEQFF. V usage is TRBV30 and J usage is TRBJ2-1, with a weak D call TRBD2 (5 bases). V was shortened by 3 bases and J by 3 bases, with 9 bases between the two germline ends. The CDR3 has 13 residues. The V gene's germline CDR1 is GTSNPN and CDR2 SVGIG (reference sequence).

V and J are TRBV7-2 and TRBJ1-2; D is perhaps TRBD1 (5 bases). The germline V gene encodes CDR1 SGHTA and CDR2 FQGNSA. V lost 4 bases to trimming and J lost 5 bases, with 20 bases between them. The CDR3 loop spans 16 amino acids. This CDR3 is CASSSSGTLIRYGYTF. The CDR3 coding sequence is TGTGCCAGCAGCTCGTCCGGGACCCTTATTCGTTATGGCTACACCTTC.

The V gene is TRBV14, the J gene TRBJ2-7; TRBD2 matches at 10 bases. The V and J ends lost 3 bases and 6 bases, in that order; junction bases with no gene match: 8. In germline, CDR1 is SGHDN, CDR2 FVKESK. The CDR3 contains 15 residues. The CDR3 protein is CASSHYLAGVGEQYF. The CDR3 DNA sequence: TGTGCCAGCAGCCACTATCTAGCGGGAGTAGGCGAGCAGTACTTC. The full variable domain, its missing parts supplied by reference TRBV14 and TRBJ2-7, is EAGVTQFPSHSVIEKGQTVTLRCDPISGHDNLYWYRRVMGKEIKFLLHFVKESKQDESGMPNNRFLAERTGGTYSTLKVQPAELEDSGVYFCASSHYLAGVGEQYFGPGTRLTVT.

This chain links TRBV18 with TRBJ1-5; perhaps TRBD1 as D (5 bases). V was pared by 6 bases and J by 4 bases, with 13 bases between. The germline CDR1 and CDR2 sequences are KGHSH and LQKENI. This CDR3 spans 14 amino acids. The chain's CDR3 is CASSSNGANQPQHF. Written as DNA, the CDR3 is TGTGCCAGCTCGTCGAACGGGGCGAATCAGCCCCAGCATTTT.

The rearrangement uses TRBV4-2 and TRBJ2-3, with D unclear. This CDR3 has 13 amino acids. The V end was cut by 0 bases, the J end by 4 bases, with 5 bases between. Germline CDR1 reads LGHNA; CDR2 reads YNFKEQ. CDR3 loop: CASSQDLPDTQYF. CDR3 coding DNA: TGTGCCAGCAGCCAAGATCTTCCAGATACGCAGTATTTT.

This clone was detected only once. The genes are TRBV7-6 and TRBJ2-2; 10 positions match TRBD2. Germline trimming cut 2 bases from V and 0 bases from J; bases unmatched to any gene: 3. The CDR3 is 17 amino acids. Germline CDR1 SGHVS, CDR2 FNYEAQ. The CDR3 DNA reads as TGTGCCAGCAGCTTAACTAGCGGGACTCCGAACACCGGGGAGCTGTTTTTT. Translation: CASSLTSGTPNTGELFF.

The chain uses TRBV28 and TRBJ1-1; no firm D call. The CDR3 is made up of 13 amino acids. V lost 6 bases to trimming and J lost 1 base, with 9 bases between them. Looked up from germline, CDR1 is MDHEN and CDR2 is SYDVKM. CDR3 loop: CASRPHKNTEAFF. The DNA of the CDR3 is TGTGCCAGCAGACCTCATAAGAACACTGAAGCTTTCTTT.

The J gene is TRBJ2-7, the V gene TRBV7-2, with TRBD2 matching 12 bases. Germline CDR1 is SGHTA and CDR2 is FQGNSA. The CDR3 extends over 14 amino acids. V gave up 5 bases and J gave up 7 bases; unmatched junction bases: 6. The CDR3 loop is CASSPASGRGEQYF. CDR3 coding DNA: TGTGCCAGCAGCCCAGCTAGCGGGAGGGGGGAGCAGTACTTC.

The rearrangement links TRBV28 to TRBJ2-7; 11 bases are a match to TRBD2. Germline V CDR1 and CDR2: MDHEN, SYDVKM. V shed 7 bases and J 4 bases; nucleotides not matched to a gene: 6. CDR3 length: 14 residues. The CDR3 DNA follows: TGTGCCAGCAACGAACTAGCGGGAGCGTACGAGCAGTACTTC. This gives the protein CASNELAGAYEQYF.

The V and J genes are TRBV28 and TRBJ1-4, with TRBD1 matching over 9 bases. With 5 bases clipped from V and 8 bases from J, the junction kept 6 bases outside the gene matches. CDR1 and CDR2 (germline): MDHEN, SYDVKM. The CDR3 consists of 14 residues. This chain's CDR3 is CASSGQGRREKLFF. CDR3 nucleotide sequence: TGTGCCAGCAGTGGACAGGGGCGAAGAGAAAAACTGTTTTTT.

The V and J genes are TRBV5-1 and TRBJ2-5; 10 bases fit TRBD2. V gave up 0 bases and J gave up 5 bases; unmatched junction bases: 4. The CDR3 contains 15 residues. Germline CDR1 SGHRS, CDR2 YFSETQ. The CDR3 loop is CASSLGTSGTETQYF. The DNA of the CDR3 is TGCGCCAGCAGCTTGGGGACTAGCGGTACCGAGACCCAGTACTTC.

The chain employs TRBV5-1 and TRBJ1-4; D is unclear. V lost 0 bases and J lost 5, with 11 bases in between. The CDR3 loop spans 15 amino acids. Germline V gene data show CDR1 as SGHRS and CDR2 as YFSETQ. CDR3 in amino acids: CASSLATTENEKLFF. As DNA, the CDR3 is TGCGCCAGCAGCTTGGCCACGACGGAAAATGAAAAACTGTTTTTT.

The rearrangement joins TRBV2 to TRBJ2-7; D is perhaps TRBD1 or TRBD2 (5 bases each). This CDR3 contains 13 residues. Germline CDR1 and CDR2: SNHLY and FYNNEI. The V and J ends lost 5 bases and 6 bases respectively, with 14 bases between them. The chain's CDR3 is CASSSGMGLEQYF. The CDR3 DNA reads TGTGCCAGCAGTTCGGGGATGGGGCTCGAGCAGTACTTC.